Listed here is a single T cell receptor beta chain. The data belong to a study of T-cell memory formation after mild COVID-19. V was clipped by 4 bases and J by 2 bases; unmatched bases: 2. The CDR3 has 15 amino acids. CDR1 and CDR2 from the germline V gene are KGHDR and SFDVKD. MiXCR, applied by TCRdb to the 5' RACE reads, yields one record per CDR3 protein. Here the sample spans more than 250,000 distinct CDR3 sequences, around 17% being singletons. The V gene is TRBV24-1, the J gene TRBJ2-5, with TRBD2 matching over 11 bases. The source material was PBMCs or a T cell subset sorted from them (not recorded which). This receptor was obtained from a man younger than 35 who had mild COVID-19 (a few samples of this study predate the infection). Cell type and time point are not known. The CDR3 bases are TGTGCCACCAGTGACCCTAGCGGGGGGCAAGAGACCCAGTACTTC. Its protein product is CATSDPSGGQETQYF.